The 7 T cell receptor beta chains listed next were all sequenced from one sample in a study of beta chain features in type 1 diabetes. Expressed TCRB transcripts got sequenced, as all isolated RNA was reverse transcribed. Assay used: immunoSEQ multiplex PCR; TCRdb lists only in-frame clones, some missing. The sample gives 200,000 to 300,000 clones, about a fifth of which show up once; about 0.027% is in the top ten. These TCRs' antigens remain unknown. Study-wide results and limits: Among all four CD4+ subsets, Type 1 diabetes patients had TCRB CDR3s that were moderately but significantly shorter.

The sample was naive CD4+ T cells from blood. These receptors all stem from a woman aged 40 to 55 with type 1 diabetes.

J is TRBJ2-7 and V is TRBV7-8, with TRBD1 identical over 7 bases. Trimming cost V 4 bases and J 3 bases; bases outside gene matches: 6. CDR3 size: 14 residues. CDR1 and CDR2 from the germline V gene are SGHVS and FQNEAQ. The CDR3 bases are TGTGCCAGCAGCTATGACAGGGCAGACTACGAGCAGTACTTC. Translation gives CASSYDRADYEQYF.

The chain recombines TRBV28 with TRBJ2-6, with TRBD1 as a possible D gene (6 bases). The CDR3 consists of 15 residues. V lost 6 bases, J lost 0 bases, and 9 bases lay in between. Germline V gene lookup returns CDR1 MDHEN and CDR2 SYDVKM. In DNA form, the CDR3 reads TGTGCCAGCAGCCAGGGGAGCTCTGGGGCCAACGTCCTGACTTTC. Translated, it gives CASSQGSSGANVLTF.

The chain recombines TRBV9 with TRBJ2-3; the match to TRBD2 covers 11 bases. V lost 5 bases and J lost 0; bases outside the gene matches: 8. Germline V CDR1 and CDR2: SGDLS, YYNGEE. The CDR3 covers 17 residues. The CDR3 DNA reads TGTGCCAGCAGGGGGGGCCTAGCGGGGGGCAGCACAGATACGCAGTATTTT. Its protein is CASRGGLAGGSTDTQYF.

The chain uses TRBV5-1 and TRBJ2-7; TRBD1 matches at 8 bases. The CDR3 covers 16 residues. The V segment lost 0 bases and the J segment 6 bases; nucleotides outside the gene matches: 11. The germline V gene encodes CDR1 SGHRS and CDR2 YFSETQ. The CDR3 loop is CASSLEPPGQEGEQYF. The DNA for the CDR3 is TGCGCCAGCAGCTTGGAGCCTCCGGGACAGGAGGGCGAGCAGTACTTC.

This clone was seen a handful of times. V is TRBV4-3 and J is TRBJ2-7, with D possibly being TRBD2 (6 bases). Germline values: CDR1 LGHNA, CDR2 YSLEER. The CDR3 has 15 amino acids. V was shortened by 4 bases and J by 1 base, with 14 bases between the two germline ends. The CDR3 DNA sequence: TGCGCCAGCAGCCTCTCGGGTGGGGGGTCCTACGAGCAGTACTTC. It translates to CASSLSGGGSYEQYF.

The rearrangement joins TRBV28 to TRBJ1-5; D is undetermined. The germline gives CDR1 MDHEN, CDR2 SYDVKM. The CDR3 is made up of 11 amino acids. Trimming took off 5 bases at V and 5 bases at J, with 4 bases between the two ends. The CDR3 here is CASSLHQPQHF. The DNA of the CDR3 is TGTGCCAGCAGTCTCCATCAGCCCCAGCATTTT.

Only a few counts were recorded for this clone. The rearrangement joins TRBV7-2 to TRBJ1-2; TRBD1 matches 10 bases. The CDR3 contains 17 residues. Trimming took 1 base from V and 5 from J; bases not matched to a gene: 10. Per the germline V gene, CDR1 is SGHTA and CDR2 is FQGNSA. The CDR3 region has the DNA TGTGCCAGCAGCTTAGGGCCTTACGGACAGGGGGAATATGGCTACACCTTC. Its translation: CASSLGPYGQGEYGYTF.